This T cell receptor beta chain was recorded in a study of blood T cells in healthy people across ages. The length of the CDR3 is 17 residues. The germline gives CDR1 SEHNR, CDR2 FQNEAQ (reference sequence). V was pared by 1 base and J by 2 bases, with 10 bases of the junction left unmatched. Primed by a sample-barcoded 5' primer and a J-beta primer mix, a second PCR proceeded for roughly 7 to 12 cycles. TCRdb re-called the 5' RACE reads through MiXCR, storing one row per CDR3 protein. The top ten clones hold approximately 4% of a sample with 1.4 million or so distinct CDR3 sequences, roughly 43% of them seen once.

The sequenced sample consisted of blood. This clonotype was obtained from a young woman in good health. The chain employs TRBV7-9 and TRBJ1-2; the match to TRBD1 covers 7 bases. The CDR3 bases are TGTGCCAGCAGCTTAGGGGCATCGACAGGGACCAACTATGGCTACACCTTC. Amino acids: CASSLGASTGTNYGYTF.